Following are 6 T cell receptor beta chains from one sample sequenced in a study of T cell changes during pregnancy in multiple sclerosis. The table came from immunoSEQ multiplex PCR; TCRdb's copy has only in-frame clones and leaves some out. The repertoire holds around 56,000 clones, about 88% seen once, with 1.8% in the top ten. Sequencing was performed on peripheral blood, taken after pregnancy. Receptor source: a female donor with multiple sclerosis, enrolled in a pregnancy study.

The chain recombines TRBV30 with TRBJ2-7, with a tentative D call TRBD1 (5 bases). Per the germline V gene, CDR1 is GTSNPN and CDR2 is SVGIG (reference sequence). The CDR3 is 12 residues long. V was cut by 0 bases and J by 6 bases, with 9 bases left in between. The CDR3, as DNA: TGTGCCTGGAGTGTGACAGTTGGCGAGCAGTACTTC. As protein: CAWSVTVGEQYF. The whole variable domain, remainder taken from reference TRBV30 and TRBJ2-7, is SQTIHQWPATLVQPVGSPLSLECTVEGTSNPNLYWYRQAAGRGLQLLFYSVGIGQISSEVPQNLSASRPQDRQFILSSKKLLLSDSGFYLCAWSVTVGEQYFGPGTRLTVT.

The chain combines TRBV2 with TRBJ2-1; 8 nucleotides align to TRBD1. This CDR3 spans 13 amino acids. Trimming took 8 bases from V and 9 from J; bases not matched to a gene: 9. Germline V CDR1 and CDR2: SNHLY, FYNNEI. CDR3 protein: CASLPDRAAEQFF. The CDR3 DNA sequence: TGTGCCAGCCTGCCGGACAGGGCAGCTGAGCAGTTCTTC.

The CDR3 here is CASSFSNTIYF. CDR3 coding DNA: TGTGCCAGCAGCTTTTCTAACACCATATATTTT. This chain joins TRBV11-2 and TRBJ1-3; D is unresolved. The germline V gene encodes CDR1 SGHAT and CDR2 FQNNGV. Trimming removed 3 bases from V and 7 bases from J, with 4 bases in between. The length of the CDR3 is 11 residues. The full variable domain, rest sourced from reference TRBV11-2 and TRBJ1-3, is EAGVAQSPRYKIIEKRQSVAFWCNPISGHATLYWYQQILGQGPKLLIQFQNNGVVDDSQLPKDRFSAERLKGVDSTLKIQPAKLEDSAVYLCASSFSNTIYFGEGSWLTVV.

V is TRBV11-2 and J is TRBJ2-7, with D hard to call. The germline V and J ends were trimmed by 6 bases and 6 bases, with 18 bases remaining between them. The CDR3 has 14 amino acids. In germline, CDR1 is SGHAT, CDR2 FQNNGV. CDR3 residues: CASSHSRVATEQYF. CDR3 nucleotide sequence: TGTGCCAGCAGTCATAGTCGGGTGGCTACCGAGCAGTACTTC. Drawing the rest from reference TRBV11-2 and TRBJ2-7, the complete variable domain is EAGVAQSPRYKIIEKRQSVAFWCNPISGHATLYWYQQILGQGPKLLIQFQNNGVVDDSQLPKDRFSAERLKGVDSTLKIQPAKLEDSAVYLCASSHSRVATEQYFGPGTRLTVT.

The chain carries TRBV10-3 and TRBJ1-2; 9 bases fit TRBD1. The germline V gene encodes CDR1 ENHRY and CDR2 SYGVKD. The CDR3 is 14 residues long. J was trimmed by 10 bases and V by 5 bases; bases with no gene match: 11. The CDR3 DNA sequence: TGTGCCATCAGTCCATTCGACAGGGGGGCCGTCTACACCTTC. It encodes CAISPFDRGAVYTF.

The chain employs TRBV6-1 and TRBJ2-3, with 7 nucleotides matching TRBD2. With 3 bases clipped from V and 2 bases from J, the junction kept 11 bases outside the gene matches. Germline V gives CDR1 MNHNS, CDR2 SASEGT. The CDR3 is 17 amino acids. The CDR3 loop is CASSDALGGDYTDTQYF. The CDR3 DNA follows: TGTGCCAGCAGTGACGCGTTGGGGGGGGATTACACAGATACGCAGTATTTT.